The sequence of this TCR beta chain was determined in a study of patients and donors after allogeneic stem cell transplantation. TCRdb used MiXCR to reprocess the RT-PCR reads, holding one entry per CDR3 protein. The sample contains about 400,000 distinct CDR3 sequences, under 20% of which appear only once. Germline V CDR1 and CDR2: DFQATT, SNEGSKA (reference sequence). Losses at the gene ends were 5 bases for V and 6 bases for J; bases not matched to a gene: 5. The CDR3 is 13 residues long. V usage is TRBV20-1 and J usage is TRBJ1-5; 9 bases agree with TRBD1. This TCR came from a human donor who was either an allogeneic HSCT recipient or a stem cell or donor lymphocyte infusion donor (not recorded which). It is not recorded whose cells these are; they may come from a transplant donor. The sequenced sample consisted of blood, either unsorted or a sorted T cell fraction (not recorded which). The CDR3 region is CSAPGQGTQPQHF. The DNA of the CDR3 is TGCAGTGCTCCGGGACAGGGAACTCAGCCCCAGCATTTT.